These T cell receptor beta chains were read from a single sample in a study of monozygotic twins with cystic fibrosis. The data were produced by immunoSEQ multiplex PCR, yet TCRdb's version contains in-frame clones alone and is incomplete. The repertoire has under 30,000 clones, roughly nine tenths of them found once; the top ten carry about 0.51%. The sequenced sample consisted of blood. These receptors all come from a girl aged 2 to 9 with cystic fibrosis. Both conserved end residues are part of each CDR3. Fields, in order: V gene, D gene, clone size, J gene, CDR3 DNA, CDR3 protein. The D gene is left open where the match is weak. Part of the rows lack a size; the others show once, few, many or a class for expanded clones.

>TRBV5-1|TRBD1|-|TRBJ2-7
TGCGCCAGCAGCCGACAGGGGCACTACGAGCAGTACTTC
CASSRQGHYEQYF
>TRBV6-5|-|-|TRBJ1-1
TGTGCCAGCAGTACCCAGTCCATGAACACTGAAGCTTTCTTT
CASSTQSMNTEAFF
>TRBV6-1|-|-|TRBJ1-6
TGTGCCAGCAGTTGGTGGGAGGGCCCGAATTCACCCCTCCACTTT
CASSWWEGPNSPLHF
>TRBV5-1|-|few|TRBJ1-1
TGCGCCAGCACCTCGGGGGGGACATCTTCCCAAGCTTTCTTT
CASTSGGTSSQAFF
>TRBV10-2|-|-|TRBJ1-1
TGCGCCAGCAGTGGGGGAGGGGAGTGGAACACTGAAGCTTTCTTT
CASSGGGEWNTEAFF
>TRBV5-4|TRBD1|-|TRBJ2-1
TGTGCCAGCAGCCGAGGGCAAACCGGGACAGGGCTGAATGAGCAGTTCTTC
CASSRGQTGTGLNEQFF
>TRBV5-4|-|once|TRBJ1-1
TGTGCCAGCAGCTTGACCGGACAGAATCTGGAAGCTTTCTTT
CASSLTGQNLEAFF
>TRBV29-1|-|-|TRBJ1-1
TGCAGCGTTGAATTGGACTCCGGGGAAGCTTTCTTT
CSVELDSGEAFF
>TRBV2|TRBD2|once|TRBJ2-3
TGTGCCAGCAGACTTTTAGCGGGGTCCTCTGGAGATACGCAGTATTTT
CASRLLAGSSGDTQYF
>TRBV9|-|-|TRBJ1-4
TGTGCCAGCAGCCTTGATATCGGCGCAAATGAAAAACTGTTTTTT
CASSLDIGANEKLFF
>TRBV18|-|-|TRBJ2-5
TGTGCCAGCTCACCACTTTTAGAAGAGACCCAGTACTTC
CASSPLLEETQYF
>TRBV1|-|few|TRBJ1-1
TGCACCAGCAGCCAAGTAAGCTGCCGACACCCTGAAGCTTTCTTT
CTSSQVSCRHPEAFF
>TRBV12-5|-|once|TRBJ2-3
TGTGCTAGTGGTTTGGAGCTGCCCGGGGATACGCAGTATTTT
CASGLELPGDTQYF
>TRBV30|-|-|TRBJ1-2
TGTGCCTGGAGTCCGGGTCCTAACTATGGCTACACCTTC
CAWSPGPNYGYTF
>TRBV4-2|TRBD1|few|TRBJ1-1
TGTGCCAGCAGCCAACCGTTTACAGGGGGCGTCACTGAAGCTTTCTTT
CASSQPFTGGVTEAFF
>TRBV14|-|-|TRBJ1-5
TGTGCCAGCAGCCAAGACGTGGGAGGGGGGGACGCTTTGGGCTATAGCAATCAGCCCCAGCATTTT
CASSQDVGGGDALGYSNQPQHF
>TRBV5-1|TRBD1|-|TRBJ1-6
TGCGCCTCGGGCGGGACAGATAATTCACCCCTCCACTTT
CASGGTDNSPLHF
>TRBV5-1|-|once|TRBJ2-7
TGCGCCAGCAGCGCGGTATCCTACGAGCAGTACTTC
CASSAVSYEQYF
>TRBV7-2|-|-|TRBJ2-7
TGTGCCAGCAGCTTTACCGCGGTTACCTCCTACGAGCAGTACTTC
CASSFTAVTSYEQYF
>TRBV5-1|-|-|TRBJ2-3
TGCGCCAGCAGCTTAGGGTCAAGCACAGATACGCAGTATTTT
CASSLGSSTDTQYF
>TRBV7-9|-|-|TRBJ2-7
TGTGCCAGCAGCCTTGGTAGGGAGCAGTACTTC
CASSLGREQYF
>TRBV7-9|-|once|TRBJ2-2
TGTGCCAGCAGCTACCGGACTGGCGGGGAGCTGTTTTTT
CASSYRTGGELFF
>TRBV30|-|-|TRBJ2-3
TGTGCCTGGAGTGACCCGCCCCGCACAGATACGCAGTATTTT
CAWSDPPRTDTQYF
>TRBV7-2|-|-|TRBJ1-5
TGTGCCAGCAGCTTAAGGGTCGATCAGCCCCAGCATTTT
CASSLRVDQPQHF
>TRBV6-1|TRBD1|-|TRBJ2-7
TGTGCCAGCAGGTCGGAGGGACAGGGAACATACTTC
CASRSEGQGTYF
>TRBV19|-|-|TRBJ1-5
TGTGCCAGTAGTATACCGGGGGGGGCCGGCAATCAGCCCCAGCATTTT
CASSIPGGAGNQPQHF
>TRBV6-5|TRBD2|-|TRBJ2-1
TGTGCCAGCAGCTTGACTAGCGGGCTGTACAATGAGCAGTTCTTC
CASSLTSGLYNEQFF
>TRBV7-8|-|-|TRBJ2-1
TGTGCCAGCAGCTTAGAATTGACGAATGAGCAGTTCTTC
CASSLELTNEQFF